This T cell receptor beta chain was sequenced for a study of early T cells in non-severe SARS-CoV-2 infection. Study observations and caveats: The matching step, a VDJdb search, favored anti-spike CD8 responses and missed private and CD4 specificities.

There are 15 residues in the CDR3. Germline V gene data show CDR1 as SGHKS and CDR2 as YYEKEE (reference sequence). Trimming pared 1 base from V and 4 bases from J, leaving 14 bases between. Unique molecular identifiers tagged individual cDNA molecules. TCRdb re-derived calls from the 5' RACE reads in MiXCR, one entry per CDR3 protein. The repertoire has under 40,000 distinct CDR3 sequences, over 4.5% of them found once; the top ten carry 7% to 8.5%. This clonotype was observed at least ten times. Its antigen remains unidentified. Sample: whole blood. V gene TRBV5-5 combines with J gene TRBJ1-2; D is perhaps TRBD1 (6 bases). This TCR derives from an adult who was a healthcare worker with PCR-confirmed SARS-CoV-2 infection or an uninfected control (not recorded which). The CDR3 DNA reads as TGTGCCAGCAGCTTGAGGGATACCAGGGGCTATGGCTACACCTTC. Translation gives CASSLRDTRGYGYTF.